This T cell receptor (beta chain) came from a study of shared clonotypes between healthy human individuals (dated by TCRdb to about 2020). Notes on the research overall: A couple of women and three men aged 18 to 49 years were included in the cohort. For each donor, CD4 naive and CD4 memory were each run on three plates, CD8 naive on two plates, and CD8 memory on one plate. To increase sequencing depth and limit assay-specific biases, different laboratories used diverse techniques to prepare libraries and sequence TCR repertoires. Blood TCR repertoires of roughly 5 healthy adults were deeply sequenced to estimate repertoire size and the extent of clonotype sharing between individuals. Each donor's leukapheresis produced roughly between roughly 0.85 and 9.5 billion PBMCs.

TCR CDR3 regions were amplified from genomic DNA by multiplex PCR using the deep immunoSEQ assay. Genomic DNA extracted from each cell subset was distributed evenly over all wells of several immunoSEQ 96-well plates, and each plate served as one replicate. Each replicate PCR for sorted subsets received roughly 0.2 ug genomic DNA, equal to tens of thousands of T cell genomes. Purified libraries were quantified with a Qubit 3.0 fluorometer, sized on a Bioanalyzer 2100, and re-quantified with the KAPA Library Quantification kit. Each immunoSEQ 96-well plate was sequenced on its own single-read 150-cycle Illumina NextSeq 550 flow cell. For the original study's pipeline: The immunoSEQ output contained only junctional sequences without quality scores, so filtering could not match that applied to full-length reads. To assign V/J genes and CDR3, sequences were annotated using PyIR, a Python wrapper for IgBLAST v1.9, with IMGT germline references. Reads were removed for weak V/J assignments (E-value above 1e-6), missing CDR3, stop codons, out-of-frame junctions, or ambiguous translated residues. V3J clonotypes were defined as sequences sharing an identical inferred V gene, J gene, and CDR3 amino acid sequence. Percentage overlap between repertoires was calculated by dividing the number of shared unique clonotypes by the size of the smaller repertoire. RTK rarefaction, the Chao1 estimator, and Recon v2.1 estimates of unobserved clonotypes were used to assess repertoire richness. OLGA was used to compute generation probabilities for all TCRbeta clonotypes that the gDNA method yielded from several donors. TCRdb holds this immuneACCESS table with in-frame rearrangements only. Some clones are missing; in checked studies, unresolved V genes explain under half, and the rest has no known cause. The DNA was the basis for D and trimming; V, J and clone size are from that table. Across this sample there are roughly 2.2 million clones, with roughly 92% seen only once. The ten biggest clones cover 0.37% of the sample.

About this clone: It lacks a known antigen. Base-call qualities are not available, and no considerably larger clone is one nucleotide away.

The germline V gene (reference sequence) yields MNHEY for CDR1 and SMNVEV for CDR2. Its CDR3 holds 15 amino acids, cysteine through phenylalanine. Just the 45-base CDR3 DNA is kept, in frame starting at base 1. After removal of 5 bases from V and 3 bases from J, the junction retains 4 bases not matched to a gene. Here is what the overall study found, with its caveats: Based on pairwise subsampling, the degree of clonotype sharing among donors was expected to be affected by sequencing depth. When a handful of donors were compared, the shared fraction of clonotypes was approximately 5% for naive CD4, around 3.6% for naive CD8, more than 2% for memory CD4, and under 0.5% for memory CD8. Sampling was restricted to blood, and TCR repertoires in tissue are likely to differ from TCR repertoires in blood. The genetic and exposure-history diversity represented was limited by the small number of donors. Even with the large sequencing depth, rarefaction of the sorted-subset datasets indicated that sequencing was incomplete. Compared with non-shared clonotypes, clonotypes shared by all four sorted-subset donors had higher generation probabilities. Estimated clonotype richness was generally larger for naive than for memory subsets.

The donors were healthy, HIV-negative adults who had no recently reported acute infections or vaccinations. Every donor was a Caucasian adult living in Nashville, Tennessee, USA. CD4+ T cells were enriched by magnetic negative selection; naive cells were then positively selected on CD45RA, and the negative fraction formed the memory subset. Blood was obtained by leukapheresis, after which PBMCs were separated by Ficoll-Histopaque density gradient centrifugation and cryopreserved in liquid nitrogen vapor phase. Purity and quantity of every magnetically sorted T cell population were checked by analytical flow cytometry. Genomic DNA was isolated from every sorted fraction and measured by UV absorbance on a Nanodrop 2000c.

Sequenced sample: naive CD4+ T cells from PBMCs. What the cell subset or site label conveys for this sample: CD45RA+ positively selected. The TCR sequence derives from a man between 18 and 35 years old in good health. Some clones in this sample may be carry-over from other donors' samples. The chain couples TRBV27 to TRBJ2-3, with 11 central nucleotides matching TRBD2. The sequence in DNA is TGTGCCAGCAGTCCGCGACTAGCGGGAACAGATACGCAGTATTTT. Its coded protein is CASSPRLAGTDTQYF.